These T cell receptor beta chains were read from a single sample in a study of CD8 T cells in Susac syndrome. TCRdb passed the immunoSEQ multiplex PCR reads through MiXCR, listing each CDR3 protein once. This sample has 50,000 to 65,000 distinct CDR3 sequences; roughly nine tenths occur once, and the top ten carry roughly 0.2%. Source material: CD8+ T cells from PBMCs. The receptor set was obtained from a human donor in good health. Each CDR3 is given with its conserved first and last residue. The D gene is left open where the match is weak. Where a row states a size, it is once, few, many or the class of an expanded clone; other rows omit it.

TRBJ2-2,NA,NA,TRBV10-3,TGTGCCATCAGTGACAGTACAACGAACGGGGAGCTGTTTTTT,CAISDSTTNGELFF
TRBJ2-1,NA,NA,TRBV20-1,TGCAGTGCTAGGTCTGGGCTCGACCTCTCCTACAATGAGCAGTTCTTC,CSARSGLDLSYNEQFF
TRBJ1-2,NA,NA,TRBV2,TGTGCCAGCAGTGCACCTCTTAGCTACACCTTC,CASSAPLSYTF
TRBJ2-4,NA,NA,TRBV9,TGTGCCAGCAGCGAGGGAAACAAAGGGTCGGAAAACATTCAGTACTTC,CASSEGNKGSENIQYF
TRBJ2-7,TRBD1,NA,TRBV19,TGTGCCAGTAGTATAGGGACAGGCTACGAGCAGTACTTC,CASSIGTGYEQYF
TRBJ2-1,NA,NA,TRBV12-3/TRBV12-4,TGTGCAAGTGGTTTCTACAATGAGCAGTTCTTC,CASGFYNEQFF
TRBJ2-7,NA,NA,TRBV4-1,TGCGCCAGCAGCCAAGTGGGGGTTCGGGAGCAGTACTTC,CASSQVGVREQYF
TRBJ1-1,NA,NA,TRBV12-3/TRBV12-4,TGTGCCAGCAGTTTAGTTTGGGGAGGCGAAGCTTTCTTT,CASSLVWGGEAFF
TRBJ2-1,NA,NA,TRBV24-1,TGTGCCACCAGTGATTTGTGGGGAGGTGAGCAGTTCTTC,CATSDLWGGEQFF
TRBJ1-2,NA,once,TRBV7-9,TGTGCCAGCAGCTTAGGGCTTGGCCAGGGGCGCAACTATGGCTACACCTTC,CASSLGLGQGRNYGYTF
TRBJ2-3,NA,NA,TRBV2,TGTGCCAGCAGTGAAGATGGTTACCTCACAGATACGCAGTATTTT,CASSEDGYLTDTQYF
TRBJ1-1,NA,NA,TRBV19,TGTGCCAGTAGTATCTCAGGGCGGGGCACTGAAGCTTTCTTT,CASSISGRGTEAFF
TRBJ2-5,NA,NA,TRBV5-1,TGCGCCAGCAGCTTGGCAGAAGTAAGGTACCAAGAGACCCAGTACTTC,CASSLAEVRYQETQYF
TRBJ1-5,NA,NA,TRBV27,TGTGCCAGCAGTTTGAAGGGGGAAAGTCGGCCCCAGCATTTT,CASSLKGESRPQHF
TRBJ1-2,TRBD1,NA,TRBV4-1,TGCGCCAGCAGCCAAGGACCGTGGACAGGGGCGAATGGCTACACCTTC,CASSQGPWTGANGYTF
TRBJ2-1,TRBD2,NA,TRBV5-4,TGTGCCAGCAGAGGGGGCGGACTAGCGGGTAACAATGAGCAGTTCTTC,CASRGGGLAGNNEQFF
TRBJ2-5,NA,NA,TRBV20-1,TGCAGTGCTAGAGCGATCGAAAGGTTCCAAGAGACCCAGTACTTC,CSARAIERFQETQYF
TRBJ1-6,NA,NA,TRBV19,TGTGCCAGTACCGTCAGGAGCGAACAGACCCTCTCACCCCTCCACTTT,CASTVRSEQTLSPLHF
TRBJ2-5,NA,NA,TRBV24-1,TGTGCCACCAGACAGGGTTTCCAAGAGACCCAGTACTTC,CATRQGFQETQYF
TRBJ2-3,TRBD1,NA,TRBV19,TGTGCCAGTAGTACCAGGGGGCTCCCGGAAGTCGCAGATACGCAGTATTTT,CASSTRGLPEVADTQYF
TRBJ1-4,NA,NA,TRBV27,TGTGCCAGCAGTCTAAACGGGGGGCGCAGGACTAATGAAAAACTGTTTTTT,CASSLNGGRRTNEKLFF
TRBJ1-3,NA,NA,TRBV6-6,TGTGCCAGCAGTTACTCGGGCGGCAACACCATATATTTT,CASSYSGGNTIYF
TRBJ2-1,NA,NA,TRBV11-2,TGTGCCAGCAGCCCCTCGGGTGGGTTTAATGAGCAGTTCTTC,CASSPSGGFNEQFF
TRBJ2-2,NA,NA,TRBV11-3,TGTGCCAGCAGCCTTGGTTCCGGGGAGCTGTTTTTT,CASSLGSGELFF
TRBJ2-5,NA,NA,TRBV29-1,TGCAGCGTTGAAGATCAAGGGCAAGAGACCCAGTACTTC,CSVEDQGQETQYF
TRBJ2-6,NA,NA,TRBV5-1,TGCGCCAGCAGCTTGGATAAAGGACCGTACTCTGGGGCCAACGTCCTGACTTTC,CASSLDKGPYSGANVLTF
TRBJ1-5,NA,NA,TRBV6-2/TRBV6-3,TGTGCCAGCAGTTGGACAGTCACTCAGCCCCAGCATTTT,CASSWTVTQPQHF
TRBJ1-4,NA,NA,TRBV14,TGTGCCAGCAGCCAAGATGTCAGAGATAATGAAAAACTGTTTTTT,CASSQDVRDNEKLFF
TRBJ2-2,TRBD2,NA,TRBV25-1,TGTGCCAGCAGTTTAACTAGCGGGGGTTCTGCCGGGGAGCTGTTTTTT,CASSLTSGGSAGELFF
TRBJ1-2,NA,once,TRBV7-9,TGTGCCAGCAGCTTAGTTACTAACTATGGCTACACCTTC,CASSLVTNYGYTF
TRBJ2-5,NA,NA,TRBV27,TGTGCCAGCAGTGCCTCAGATTACCAAGAGACCCAGTACTTC,CASSASDYQETQYF
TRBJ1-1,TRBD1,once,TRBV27,TGTGCCAGCAGTTCGGACAGGGGTCGTGAAGCTTTCTTT,CASSSDRGREAFF